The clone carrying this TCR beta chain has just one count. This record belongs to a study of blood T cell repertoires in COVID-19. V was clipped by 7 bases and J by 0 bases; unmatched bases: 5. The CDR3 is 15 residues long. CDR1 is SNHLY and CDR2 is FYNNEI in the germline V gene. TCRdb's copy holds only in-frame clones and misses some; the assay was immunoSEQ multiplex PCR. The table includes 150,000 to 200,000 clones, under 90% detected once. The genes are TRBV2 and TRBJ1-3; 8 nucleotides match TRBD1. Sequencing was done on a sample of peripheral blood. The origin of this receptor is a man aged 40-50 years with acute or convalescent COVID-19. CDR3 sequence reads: CASKKDRDSGNTIYF. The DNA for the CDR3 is TGTGCCAGCAAAAAGGACAGGGACTCTGGAAACACCATATATTTT.